The clone carrying this TCR beta chain occurred many times. No antigen is known for it. The data derive from a study of read filtering for tumor transcriptome and immune sequencing. Study conclusions and caveats: Approximately 87% of IR-seq clonotypes had a single read, yet these held around 3.3% of reads.

From roughly 400 ng of RNA, a library with molecular barcoded alpha/delta and beta/gamma adaptors was made. Each CDR3 protein is one row after TCRdb ran MiXCR on the reads. The table shows 45,000 to 50,000 distinct CDR3 sequences, with roughly 12% occurring only once. The sequence came from a donor at least 40 years old with multiple myeloma. The material sequenced was a population of CD138-negative cells sorted from bone marrow.

The chain's CDR3 is CASSSPKGGNEQFF. In DNA form, the CDR3 reads TGTGCCAGCAGCTCCCCAAAAGGGGGGAATGAGCAGTTCTTC. The chain has TRBV5-6 and TRBJ2-1; D tentatively reads TRBD1 or TRBD2 (6 bases each). The germline V gene has CDR1 SGHDT and CDR2 YYEEEE. The length of the CDR3 is 14 residues. V was cut by 3 bases and J by 7 bases, with 14 bases left in between.